This TCR beta chain was sequenced in a study of T cells in Graves' hyperthyroidism and ophthalmopathy. Amplification yielded TCR beta CDR3 regions, with RNA transcripts as the source. Primed by the HTBI set, a first-round RT-PCR was run on the TCR CDR3. TCRdb itself ran the multiplex PCR reads through MiXCR, one entry per CDR3 protein. The sample includes 90,000 to 120,000 distinct CDR3 sequences, 15% to 20% seen only once; the top ten take less than 50%. Study findings and constraints: Blood shared most expanded thyroid clonotypes above 0.001.

Any patient presenting with uncontrolled infection, other autoimmune disease, pregnancy or lactation was left out. An approximately 10 ml volume of fresh peripheral blood provided the PBMCs. As to this clonotype: What it binds is not known. A read error may be the cause here, since a much bigger clone is one base away.

The J segment lost 3 bases and the V segment lost 2 bases, leaving 6 bases of the junction unmatched. Germline loops: CDR1 MGHDK, CDR2 SYGVNS. The CDR3 length is 15 residues. Sequenced input: blood. This clonotype was sampled from a woman aged 45-59 years with Graves' hyperthyroidism. V gene TRBV25-1 combines with J gene TRBJ2-5; TRBD2 aligns across 7 bases. CDR3 amino acids: CASSEPAGDEETQYF. The CDR3 DNA is TGTGCCAGCAGTGAACCCGCGGGAGACGAAGAGACCCAGTACTTC.